One sample yielded the 8 T cell receptor beta chains listed below, sequenced in a study of blood T cell repertoires in COVID-19. Clones were sequenced by immunoSEQ multiplex PCR, and TCRdb holds only the in-frame ones, with some missing. Of 180,000 or so clones in the sample, about 88% were seen once. The sample taken for sequencing was peripheral blood. Receptor source: a man between 18 and 35 years old with acute or convalescent COVID-19.

The rearrangement links TRBV6-6 to TRBJ2-7; 7 bases are shared with TRBD1. J gave up 6 bases and V 2 bases, and 4 bases lay outside the gene matches. In germline, CDR1 is MNHNY, CDR2 SVGAGI (reference sequence). CDR3 size: 13 residues. The CDR3 bases are TGTGCCAGCAGTTACCGACAGGGCCCCGAGCAGTACTTC. Translation: CASSYRQGPEQYF.

The chain joins TRBV9 to TRBJ1-3; D unclear. CDR3 size: 12 residues. V lost 6 bases, J lost 4 bases, and 8 bases lay in between. Germline-derived CDR1 and CDR2 are SGDLS and YYNGEE. CDR3 in amino acids: CASTTTGNTIYF. The DNA of the CDR3 is TGTGCCAGCACTACGACAGGAAACACCATATATTTT.

This clone has a single count. The rearrangement uses TRBV7-2 and TRBJ1-2; TRBD1 matches 9 bases. Germline CDR1 reads SGHTA; CDR2 reads FQGNSA. V gave up 1 base and J gave up 5 bases; unmatched junction bases: 5. This CDR3 region has 15 residues. Here the CDR3 reads CASSLVLGTGYGYTF. In DNA form, the CDR3 reads TGTGCCAGCAGCTTAGTATTAGGGACAGGGTATGGCTACACCTTC.

The genes are TRBV18 and TRBJ2-1; possible D gene TRBD2, 7 bases. Germline CDR1 KGHSH, CDR2 LQKENI. The CDR3 runs 15 residues. V lost 1 base to trimming and J lost 7 bases, with 14 bases between them. The CDR3 coding sequence is TGTGCCAGCTCACCACAGGAGGGGGGGCGGAATGAGCAGTTCTTC. Translation: CASSPQEGGRNEQFF.

V and J are TRBV10-2 and TRBJ2-7; a weak D match, TRBD1 (6 bases). The V gene lost 5 bases and the J gene lost 0 bases, with 8 bases spanning the gap. The CDR3 length is 13 residues. In germline, CDR1 is WSHSY, CDR2 SAAADI. CDR3 bases: TGCGCCAGCAGTACAGGGAGCTCCTACGAGCAGTACTTC. The encoded protein is CASSTGSSYEQYF.

V is TRBV19 and J is TRBJ2-1; 9 positions agree with TRBD1. The CDR3 is 14 amino acids. CDR1 is LNHDA and CDR2 is SQIVND in the germline V gene (reference sequence). Unmatched junction bases numbered 6, after V lost 6 bases and J lost 6 bases. The CDR3 sequence: CASRPTGGVNEQFF. In DNA, the CDR3 is TGTGCCAGTAGGCCGACAGGGGGTGTCAATGAGCAGTTCTTC.

J is TRBJ1-2 and V is TRBV9, with D tentatively TRBD1 (5 bases). Germline V CDR1 and CDR2: SGDLS, YYNGEE. The CDR3 contains 13 residues. Trimming shortened V by 5 bases and J by 6 bases, and 14 bases separated the two germline ends. The CDR3 DNA is TGTGCCAGCAGAGCCACAGGCGGCGATGGCTACACCTTC. It translates to CASRATGGDGYTF.

V is TRBV18 and J is TRBJ2-3; D remains ambiguous. The CDR3 runs to 16 residues. The V end lost 3 bases, the J end lost 0 bases, and 13 bases lay between the germline ends. Germline CDR1 is KGHSH and CDR2 is LQKENI. In nucleotides, the CDR3 is TGTGCCAGCTCACCGCCACTCTCCTCTAGCACAGATACGCAGTATTTT. Amino acid sequence: CASSPPLSSSTDTQYF. The whole variable domain, remainder taken from reference TRBV18 and TRBJ2-3, is NAGVMQNPRHLVRRRGQEARLRCSPMKGHSHVYWYRQLPEEGLKFMVYLQKENIIDESGMPKERFSAEFPKEGPSILRIQQVVRGDSAAYFCASSPPLSSSTDTQYFGPGTRLTVL.